These 32 T cell receptor beta chains originate from one sample sequenced in a study of blood T cell repertoires in COVID-19. Clones were read by immunoSEQ multiplex PCR, and TCRdb kept only the in-frame ones, dropping some. The sample has some 150,000 clones, about 92% seen once. The source material was peripheral blood. These receptors were collected from a human donor in a cohort sampled during active COVID-19.

The chain carries TRBV15 and TRBJ2-2; D perhaps matches TRBD2 (5 bases). There are 14 residues in the CDR3. V was trimmed by 2 bases and J by 6 bases, leaving 10 bases between them. Germline V lookup: CDR1 LNHNV, CDR2 YYDKDF (reference sequence). CDR3 sequence (DNA): TGTGCCACCAGCAGAAACACTAGAGCCGGGGAGCTGTTTTTT. It yields the protein CATSRNTRAGELFF.

This clone was counted between two and nine times. The CDR3 nucleotides are TGTGCCAGCAGTCCCCCAACCGGGGGTCGGACTGAAGCTTTCTTT. It encodes CASSPPTGGRTEAFF. V usage is TRBV6-5 and J usage is TRBJ1-1; D possibly corresponds to TRBD1 (5 bases). V was trimmed by 5 bases and J by 5 bases, leaving 18 bases between them. There are 15 residues in the CDR3. From germline, CDR1 is MNHEY and CDR2 SVGAGI.

This chain joins TRBV2 and TRBJ1-5; 8 bases agree with TRBD1. V shed 6 bases and J 4 bases; nucleotides not matched to a gene: 5. The CDR3 extends over 14 amino acids. Germline CDR1 reads SNHLY; CDR2 reads FYNNEI. For the CDR3, the DNA is TGTGCCAGCAGCCTCGACAGGGGTAATCAGCCCCAGCATTTT. Translation gives CASSLDRGNQPQHF.

This clone was seen a handful of times. CDR3 in amino acids: CASSLVGGRAGANVLTF. In DNA form, the CDR3 reads TGTGCCAGCAGCCTGGTTGGGGGCCGGGCTGGGGCCAACGTCCTGACTTTC. The V and J genes are TRBV7-2 and TRBJ2-6, with D possibly TRBD1 on 6 matching bases. The V end lost 5 bases, the J end lost 2 bases, and 16 bases lay between the germline ends. Looked up from germline, CDR1 is SGHTA and CDR2 is FQGNSA. This CDR3 has 17 amino acids.

The rearrangement links TRBV19 to TRBJ2-7; 7 bases fit TRBD1. This CDR3 is built from 15 residues. CDR1 is LNHDA and CDR2 is SQIVND in the germline V gene (reference sequence). V was clipped by 4 bases and J by 5 bases; unmatched bases: 11. CDR3 nucleotides: TGTGCCAGTAGTAGGCGGACAGGTACCTTCAACGAGCAGTACTTC. It encodes CASSRRTGTFNEQYF.

This sequence joins TRBV27 and TRBJ2-3, with 10 bases aligning to TRBD2. This CDR3 spans 17 amino acids. Germline V gene lookup returns CDR1 MNHEY and CDR2 SMNVEV (reference sequence). The V segment lost 0 bases and the J segment 6 bases; nucleotides outside the gene matches: 9. The CDR3 bases are TGTGCCAGCAGTTTATCGTTGGCGAGCGGGGGGGCGGATACGCAGTATTTT. It encodes CASSLSLASGGADTQYF.

The chain combines TRBV5-4 with TRBJ1-2; unclear D gene. CDR1 and CDR2 (germline): SGHNT, YYREEE (reference sequence). CDR3 length equals 11 residues. The V end was cut by 7 bases, the J end by 4 bases, with 8 bases between. Written as DNA, the CDR3 is TGTGCCAGCGGCGACACCTATGGCTACACCTTC. This sequence encodes CASGDTYGYTF.

The rearrangement links TRBV9 to TRBJ1-2; TRBD1 might be the D (5 bases). Trimming took 5 bases from V and 5 from J, leaving 10 bases between them. CDR1 is SGDLS and CDR2 is YYNGEE in the germline V gene. The CDR3 consists of 12 residues. For the CDR3, the DNA is TGTGCCAGCAGGGGGACTGATTATGGCTACACCTTC. It codes for CASRGTDYGYTF.

This clone appeared a few times. J is TRBJ2-5 and V is TRBV7-2; 8 positions match TRBD2. Losses at the gene ends were 2 bases for V and 5 bases for J; bases not matched to a gene: 7. The CDR3 has 15 amino acids. Per the germline V gene, CDR1 is SGHTA and CDR2 is FQGNSA. This CDR3 is CASSLYPAGVETQYF. The CDR3 region has the DNA TGTGCCAGCAGCTTATATCCAGCGGGGGTGGAGACCCAGTACTTC.

The V gene is TRBV6-6, the J gene TRBJ2-1, with 9 bases that match TRBD2. CDR1 is MNHNY and CDR2 is SVGAGI in the germline V gene (reference sequence). This CDR3 comprises 15 residues. V shed 5 bases and J 7 bases; nucleotides not matched to a gene: 9. The CDR3 DNA reads TGTGCCAGCAGTCAGATTGGACTAGCGCGGAATGAGCAGTTCTTC. Protein: CASSQIGLARNEQFF.

This clone occurred once. The V gene is TRBV11-3, the J gene TRBJ2-1; D ambiguous. The CDR3 runs 14 residues. Looked up from germline, CDR1 is SGHNT and CDR2 is YENEEA. The ends were cut back, 1 base at V and 5 bases at J, with 9 bases in the middle. The CDR3 DNA reads TGTGCCAGCAGCTTAGTAAACTTAGACAATGAGCAGTTCTTC. Amino acid sequence: CASSLVNLDNEQFF.

The CDR3 nucleotides are TGTGCCAGCACCCAGGGTAAAGGCTGGGGTGAAGGCGAGCAGTACTTC. Protein product: CASTQGKGWGEGEQYF. The chain carries TRBV5-8 and TRBJ2-7, with D possibly being TRBD1 (5 bases). Trimming took off 6 bases at V and 6 bases at J, with 25 bases between the two ends. Germline lookup yields CDR1 SGHTS and CDR2 YDEGEE. The CDR3 runs 16 residues.

The chain employs TRBV19 and TRBJ1-6, with D uncertain. Trimming stripped 0 bases from V and 8 bases from J, with 8 bases between. Germline assignment: CDR1 LNHDA and CDR2 SQIVND (reference sequence). This CDR3 comprises 14 residues. Here the CDR3 reads CASSIDRSDSPLHF. In DNA, the CDR3 is TGTGCCAGTAGTATAGATCGGAGTGATTCACCCCTCCACTTT.

The CDR3 nucleotides read TGTGCCAGCAGTGAAATGGGGACGGGAGGTGGCCAGCCCCAGCATTTT. Protein sequence: CASSEMGTGGGQPQHF. This chain connects TRBV6-1 to TRBJ1-5; D possibly corresponds to TRBD1 (5 bases). Between the trimmed V and J ends, which lost 2 bases and 7 bases, there was a span of 18 bases. Germline-derived CDR1 and CDR2 are MNHNS and SASEGT. The CDR3 has 16 amino acids.

This clone appeared a single time. The chain carries TRBV18 and TRBJ2-2, with unresolved D. Germline CDR1 and CDR2: KGHSH and LQKENI. The CDR3 length is 14 residues. V was shortened by 4 bases and J by 7 bases, with 13 bases between the two germline ends. Here the CDR3 DNA reads TGTGCCAGCTCACAGCAAGACAATTACGGGGAGCTGTTTTTT. It translates to CASSQQDNYGELFF.

This chain connects TRBV5-1 to TRBJ2-1; D possibly corresponds to TRBD2 (6 bases). Trimming removed 0 bases from V and 7 bases from J, with 14 bases in between. There are 15 residues in the CDR3. Germline CDR1 and CDR2: SGHRS and YFSETQ. CDR3 coding DNA: TGCGCCAGCAGCTTGGTTGCGGGGCAAGGGAATGAGCAGTTCTTC. Translated: CASSLVAGQGNEQFF.

The chain links TRBV19 to TRBJ1-1; D gene ambiguous. Germline loops: CDR1 LNHDA, CDR2 SQIVND (reference sequence). The CDR3 runs to 13 residues. Trimming cost V 4 bases and J 6 bases, with 12 bases left between them. The CDR3 here is CASSSGGRSEAFF. In DNA, the CDR3 is TGTGCCAGTAGTAGCGGAGGGAGGTCTGAAGCTTTCTTT.

The chain recombines TRBV7-9 with TRBJ2-2; 9 bases are a match to TRBD1. J was trimmed by 3 bases and V by 6 bases; bases with no gene match: 8. Germline V lookup: CDR1 SEHNR, CDR2 FQNEAQ (reference sequence). CDR3 length: 16 residues. In nucleotides, the CDR3 is TGTGCCAGCAGGCAACCGGGACAGGGACACACCGGGGAGCTGTTTTTT. Translation: CASRQPGQGHTGELFF.

This clone was counted once. The V call is TRBV4-2, the J call TRBJ2-1; tentative D call: TRBD2 (7 bases). The germline V and J ends were trimmed by 3 bases and 8 bases, with 23 bases remaining between them. Germline loops: CDR1 LGHNA, CDR2 YNFKEQ. This CDR3 contains 17 residues. CDR3 region: CASSQEGGMYRWDEQFF. CDR3 DNA: TGTGCCAGCAGCCAGGAGGGGGGGATGTATAGGTGGGATGAGCAGTTCTTC.

The chain recombines TRBV6-6 with TRBJ1-2, with 8 bases fitting TRBD1. This CDR3 has 13 residues. Per the germline V gene, CDR1 is MNHNY and CDR2 is SVGAGI (reference sequence). After removal of 6 bases from V and 5 bases from J, the junction contained 5 bases not matched to a gene. The CDR3 DNA reads TGTGCCAGCAGCCGTGGGACAGGTTATGGCTACACCTTC. Translated, it gives CASSRGTGYGYTF.

The chain is built from TRBV7-9 and TRBJ1-2; D gene unclear. The V end was cut by 5 bases, the J end by 4 bases, with 11 bases between. This CDR3 region has 13 residues. Germline CDR1 and CDR2: SEHNR and FQNEAQ (reference sequence). DNA for the CDR3: TGTGCCAGCAGCGTAATTTACTCCTATGGCTACACCTTC. Amino acid sequence: CASSVIYSYGYTF.

V gene TRBV5-1 combines with J gene TRBJ1-1; 11 nucleotides line up with TRBD1. V lost 4 bases, J lost 0 bases, and 8 bases stayed unmatched. The length of the CDR3 is 17 residues. The germline CDR1 and CDR2 sequences are SGHRS and YFSETQ. CDR3 coding DNA: TGCGCCAGCAGCCGACGGACAGGGGGCGAGGTGAACACTGAAGCTTTCTTT. Translation: CASSRRTGGEVNTEAFF.

The count of this clone is one. The gene calls are TRBV6-6 and TRBJ2-1, with 13 bases fitting TRBD2. The CDR3 sequence is 15 residues long. Germline V lookup: CDR1 MNHNY, CDR2 SVGAGI (reference sequence). Unmatched junction bases numbered 9, after V lost 7 bases and J lost 9 bases. The CDR3 loop reads CASNPLAGGPAEQFF. DNA of the CDR3: TGTGCCAGCAACCCACTAGCGGGGGGGCCTGCTGAGCAGTTCTTC.

This sequence joins TRBV6-5 and TRBJ2-1; D is perhaps TRBD1 (6 bases). CDR1 and CDR2 (germline): MNHEY, SVGAGI. CDR3 length: 14 amino acids. V lost 6 bases and J 8 bases, leaving 17 bases between the germline ends. CDR3: CASSFGQFRDEQFF. The CDR3 nucleotides read TGTGCCAGCAGCTTTGGACAGTTCAGGGATGAGCAGTTCTTC.

This chain connects TRBV5-1 to TRBJ2-7; 10 positions match TRBD1. The CDR3 has 15 amino acids. With V trimmed by 4 bases and J by 2 bases, 6 bases remained unmatched. Germline-derived CDR1 and CDR2 are SGHRS and YFSETQ. CDR3 sequence reads: CASSGGGTGAYEQYF. The CDR3 nucleotides are TGCGCCAGCAGCGGGGGGGGGACAGGGGCCTACGAGCAGTACTTC.

The chain joins TRBV4-3 to TRBJ1-2; 10 nucleotides line up with TRBD1. The CDR3 is 15 residues long. The V and J ends lost 0 bases and 13 bases, in that order; junction bases with no gene match: 11. In germline, CDR1 is LGHNA, CDR2 YSLEER. CDR3 bases: TGCGCCAGCAGCCAAGACTTAACATGGGACAGGGGACGCACCTTC. It is translated as CASSQDLTWDRGRTF.

The chain joins TRBV27 to TRBJ2-7; tentatively, D is TRBD1 (6 bases). From germline, CDR1 is MNHEY and CDR2 SMNVEV (reference sequence). The CDR3 consists of 14 residues. Trimming took off 3 bases at V and 3 bases at J, with 12 bases between the two ends. Here the CDR3 DNA reads TGTGCCAGCAGTTTCGGTGGGGGCATCTACGAGCAGTACTTC. Protein product: CASSFGGGIYEQYF.

The chain couples TRBV20-1 to TRBJ2-1; 12 bases match TRBD2. The CDR3 has 19 amino acids. Germline CDR1 reads DFQATT; CDR2 reads SNEGSKA (reference sequence). Unmatched junction bases numbered 12, after V lost 3 bases and J lost 0 bases. CDR3 sequence reads: CSASGLAGGPRGSYNEQFF. Here the CDR3 DNA reads TGCAGTGCTAGTGGTCTAGCGGGGGGGCCTAGAGGCTCCTACAATGAGCAGTTCTTC.

The chain recombines TRBV21-1 with TRBJ1-5; the table assigns TRBD1, which was not confirmed against the DNA. TRBV21-1 is annotated as a pseudogene. CDR3 length: 15 amino acids. The CDR3, as DNA: TGTGCCAGCAGCAAAATTCAGGGGAGCAATCAGCCCCAGCATTTT. Protein product: CASSKIQGSNQPQHF.

This clone was counted a single time. V usage is TRBV2 and J usage is TRBJ1-6; a weak D match, TRBD1 (5 bases). The ends were cut back, 8 bases at V and 6 bases at J, with 11 bases in the middle. Germline CDR1 and CDR2: SNHLY and FYNNEI. This CDR3 spans 13 amino acids. This CDR3 is CASLDRPNSPLHF. In DNA, the CDR3 is TGTGCCAGCTTAGACAGACCTAATTCACCCCTCCACTTT.

The table lists this clone with a count of one. V usage is TRBV30 and J usage is TRBJ1-2; the D gene is possibly TRBD1 (5 bases). V was shortened by 2 bases and J by 7 bases, with 17 bases between the two germline ends. Germline V gene lookup returns CDR1 GTSNPN and CDR2 SVGIG (reference sequence). The CDR3 runs to 14 residues. The CDR3: CAWSLGLRDPGYTF. In DNA form, the CDR3 reads TGTGCCTGGAGTTTAGGTCTCAGGGATCCTGGCTACACCTTC.

This clone was observed many times. The chain couples TRBV5-8 to TRBJ2-7, with TRBD1 matching over 7 bases. Germline V gene lookup returns CDR1 SGHTS and CDR2 YDEGEE. The length of the CDR3 is 13 residues. V shed 3 bases and J 1 base; nucleotides not matched to a gene: 1. The CDR3 region is CASSWDSSYEQYF. The CDR3 bases are TGTGCCAGCAGCTGGGACAGTTCCTACGAGCAGTACTTC.